This record concerns one TCR beta chain sequence. The sample belongs to a study of blood T cell repertoires in COVID-19. Study context: Samples taken during acute and convalescent COVID-19 were collected in the United States, Italy and Spain. Sources were T cells, B-cell-depleted T cells, or PBMCs; the material itself was cDNA or gDNA.

In the original processing: From reference gene primer amplification, estimates of nucleated cell counts were derived. Libraries were prepared by immunoSEQ multiplex PCR; TCRdb keeps only in-frame clonotypes and omits some of them. V and J calls plus clone size are reproduced from that table; the DNA served to infer D and trimming. The sample has some 120,000 clones; 86% are singletons. This CDR3 is built from 12 residues. CDR1 and CDR2 from the germline V gene are SNHLY and FYNNEI. V lost 7 bases, J lost 9 bases, and 13 bases lay in between. The sample comprised peripheral blood. This TCR was sampled from a human donor in a cohort sampled during active COVID-19. This chain links TRBV2 with TRBJ2-1, with a weak D call TRBD2 (6 bases). The CDR3 region is CASTNGGIEQFF. For the CDR3, the DNA is TGTGCCAGCACCAACGGCGGGATTGAGCAGTTCTTC. Based on the CDR3 plus reference TRBV2 and TRBJ2-1, the full variable domain is EPEVTQTPSHQVTQMGQEVILRCVPISNHLYFYWYRQILGQKVEFLVSFYNNEISEKSEIFDDQFSVERPDGSNFTLKIRSTKLEDSAMYFCASTNGGIEQFFGPGTRLTVL.